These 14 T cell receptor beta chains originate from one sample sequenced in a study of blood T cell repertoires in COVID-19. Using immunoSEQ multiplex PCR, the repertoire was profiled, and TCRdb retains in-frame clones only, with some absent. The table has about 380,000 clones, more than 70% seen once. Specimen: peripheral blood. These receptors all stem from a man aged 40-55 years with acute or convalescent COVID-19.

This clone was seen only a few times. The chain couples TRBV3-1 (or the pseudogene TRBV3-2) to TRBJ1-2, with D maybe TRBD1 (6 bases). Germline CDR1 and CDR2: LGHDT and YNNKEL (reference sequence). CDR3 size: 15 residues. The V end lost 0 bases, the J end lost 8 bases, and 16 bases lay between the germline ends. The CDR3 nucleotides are TGTGCCAGCAGCCAAGATCGGGGGGCGCCTTCCGGCTACACCTTC. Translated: CASSQDRGAPSGYTF.

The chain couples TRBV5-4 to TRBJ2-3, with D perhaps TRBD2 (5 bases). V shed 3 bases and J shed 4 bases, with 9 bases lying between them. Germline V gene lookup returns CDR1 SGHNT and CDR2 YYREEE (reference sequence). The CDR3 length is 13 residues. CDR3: CASSSGFADTQYF. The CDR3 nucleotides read TGTGCCAGCAGCTCGGGGTTCGCAGATACGCAGTATTTT. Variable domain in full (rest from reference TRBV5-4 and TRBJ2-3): ETGVTQSPTHLIKTRGQQVTLRCSSQSGHNTVSWYQQALGQGPQFIFQYYREEENGRGNFPPRFSGLQFPNYSSELNVNALELDDSALYLCASSSGFADTQYFGPGTRLTVL.

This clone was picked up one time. CDR3 bases: TGTGCCAGCAGTTCCGGGACAGGGGTTCTGAACACTGAAGCTTTCTTT. Protein sequence: CASSSGTGVLNTEAFF. The chain couples TRBV28 to TRBJ1-1; 10 bases agree with TRBD1. Germline-derived CDR1 and CDR2 are MDHEN and SYDVKM. CDR3 length: 16 amino acids. With V trimmed by 4 bases and J by 0 bases, 5 bases remained unmatched.

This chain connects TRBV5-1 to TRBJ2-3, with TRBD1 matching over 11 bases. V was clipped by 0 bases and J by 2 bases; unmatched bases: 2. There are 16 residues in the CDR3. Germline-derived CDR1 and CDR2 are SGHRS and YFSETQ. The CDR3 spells CASSLEGQGATDTQYF. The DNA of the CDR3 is TGCGCCAGCAGCTTGGAAGGACAGGGGGCCACAGATACGCAGTATTTT.

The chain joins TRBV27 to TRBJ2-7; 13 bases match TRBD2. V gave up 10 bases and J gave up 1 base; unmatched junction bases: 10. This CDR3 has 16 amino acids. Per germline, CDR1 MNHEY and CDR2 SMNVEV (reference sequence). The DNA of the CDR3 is TGTGCCACCCAGGTAGCGGGACTAGCGGGATCCTACGAGCAGTACTTC. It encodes CATQVAGLAGSYEQYF.

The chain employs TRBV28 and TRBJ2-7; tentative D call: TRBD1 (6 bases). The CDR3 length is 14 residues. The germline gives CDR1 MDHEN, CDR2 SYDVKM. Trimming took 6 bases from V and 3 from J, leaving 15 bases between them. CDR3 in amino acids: CASSPLVGGYEQYF. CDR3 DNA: TGTGCCAGCAGCCCATTGGTAGGGGGCTACGAGCAGTACTTC. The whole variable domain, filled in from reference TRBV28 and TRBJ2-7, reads DVKVTQSSRYLVKRTGEKVFLECVQDMDHENMFWYRQDPGLGLRLIYFSYDVKMKEKGDIPEGYSVSREKKERFSLILESASTNQTSMYLCASSPLVGGYEQYFGPGTRLTVT.

The CDR3 DNA reads TGTGCCAGCAGTTCCCAGGACAGGGGTGGTTCACCCCTCCACTTT. It translates to CASSSQDRGGSPLHF. The chain couples TRBV6-6 to TRBJ1-6, with 9 bases aligning to TRBD1. Germline V gives CDR1 MNHNY, CDR2 SVGAGI (reference sequence). V was clipped by 4 bases and J by 9 bases; unmatched bases: 7. The length of the CDR3 is 15 residues.

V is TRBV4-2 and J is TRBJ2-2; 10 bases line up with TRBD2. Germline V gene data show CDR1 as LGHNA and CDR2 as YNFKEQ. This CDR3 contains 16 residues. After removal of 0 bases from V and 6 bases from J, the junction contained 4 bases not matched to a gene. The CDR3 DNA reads TGTGCCAGCAGCCAAGATTGGAGCGGGGGGGCCGGGGAGCTGTTTTTT. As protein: CASSQDWSGGAGELFF.

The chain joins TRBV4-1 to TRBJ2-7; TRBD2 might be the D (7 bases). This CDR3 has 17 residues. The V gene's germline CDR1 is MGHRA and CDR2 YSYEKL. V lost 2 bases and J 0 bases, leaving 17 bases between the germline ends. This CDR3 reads CASSQFVRGGSSYEQYF. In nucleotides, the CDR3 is TGCGCCAGCAGCCAATTTGTTAGGGGGGGGAGCTCCTACGAGCAGTACTTC.

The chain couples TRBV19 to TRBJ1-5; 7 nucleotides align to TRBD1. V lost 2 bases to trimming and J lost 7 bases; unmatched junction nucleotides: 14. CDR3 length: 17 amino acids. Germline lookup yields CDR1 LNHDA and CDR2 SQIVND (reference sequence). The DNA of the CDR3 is TGTGCCAGTAGTATATATTCCCACAGGGGAGCAGGACAGCCCCAGCATTTT. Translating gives CASSIYSHRGAGQPQHF.

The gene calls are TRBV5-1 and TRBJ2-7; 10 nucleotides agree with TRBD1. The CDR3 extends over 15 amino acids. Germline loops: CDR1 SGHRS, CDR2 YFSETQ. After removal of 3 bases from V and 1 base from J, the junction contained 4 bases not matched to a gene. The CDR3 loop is CASSWTGGMSYEQYF. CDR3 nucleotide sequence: TGCGCCAGCAGCTGGACAGGGGGGATGTCCTACGAGCAGTACTTC.

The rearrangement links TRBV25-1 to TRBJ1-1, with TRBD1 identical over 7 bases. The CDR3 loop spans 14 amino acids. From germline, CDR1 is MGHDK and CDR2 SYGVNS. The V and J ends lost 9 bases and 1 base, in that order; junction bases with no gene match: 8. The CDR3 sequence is CASRGGQSNTEAFF. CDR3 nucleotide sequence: TGTGCCAGTAGAGGGGGACAGTCGAACACTGAAGCTTTCTTT.

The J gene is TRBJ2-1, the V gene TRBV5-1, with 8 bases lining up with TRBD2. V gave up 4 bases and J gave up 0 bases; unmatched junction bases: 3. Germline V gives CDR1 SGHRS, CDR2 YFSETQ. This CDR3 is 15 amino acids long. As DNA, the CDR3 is TGCGCCAGCAGCCCAGCGGGAGACTCCTACAATGAGCAGTTCTTC. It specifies CASSPAGDSYNEQFF.

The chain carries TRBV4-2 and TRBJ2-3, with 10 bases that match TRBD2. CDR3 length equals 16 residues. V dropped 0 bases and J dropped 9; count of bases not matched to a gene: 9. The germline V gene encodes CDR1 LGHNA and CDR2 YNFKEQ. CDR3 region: CASSQDRSGREGTQYF. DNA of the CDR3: TGTGCCAGCAGCCAAGATAGGAGCGGGAGGGAGGGCACGCAGTATTTT.